What follows is one T cell receptor (beta chain) and its context. This receptor's antigen is unknown. No per-base quality is available; no much larger clone lies one base away. This sample is drawn from a study of blood T cell repertoires in COVID-19 (dated by TCRdb to the early 2020s). Looking at the study overall: Samples covering the acute and convalescent phases of COVID-19 were provided by collaborators in the United States, Italy and Spain. A freely available public database, intended as a resource for researchers studying the immune response to SARS-CoV-2, is where the repertoires were released. The samples were drawn from the first 160 participants of the ongoing ImmuneRACE study and from 1,200 or so subjects provided by 6 global collaborators. Subjects who had been exposed to COVID-19, were actively infected with it, or had recovered from it provided the deeply sampled blood TCRbeta repertoires that made up the dataset. Nearly every sample came with metadata listing a de-identified subject ID, COVID-19 status, age in years and sex. Where available, HLA class I and class II types were taken from metadata supplied by the sample provider and were not determined by assay-based typing. The prospective study material was composed of cDNA or gDNA derived from T cells, B-cell-depleted T cells, or PBMCs.

The immunoSEQ Assay, a bias-controlled multiplex PCR, was used to amplify TCRbeta CDR3 regions from genomic DNA. The original pipeline was this. The number of nucleated cells in each sample was estimated by amplification of reference gene primers within the assay. Sequence reads were collapsed and filtered to measure the absolute abundance of every unique TCRbeta CDR3 rearrangement. Productive Simpson clonality was computed per sample as the square root of Simpson's diversity index over productive rearrangements. TCRdb mirrors the immuneACCESS table, restricted to in-frame sequences. Some clones are absent from its copies; in checked studies, under half trace to an unresolved V gene, and the reason for the others is unknown. That table furnishes V, J and clone size, whereas the DNA furnished D and trimming. For this sample there are some 220,000 clones; about 88% appear just once. The top ten clones comprise around 2.9% of the sample.

The CDR3, cysteine through phenylalanine, is 16 amino acids long. Of all the DNA, just the CDR3 is kept, 48 bases in frame from base 1. Per the germline V gene, SGHAT is the CDR1 and FQNNGV is the CDR2. Germline trimming amounts to 3 bases on V and 2 bases on J, with 6 as the count of junction bases outside the gene matches. Another Seattle source contributed samples from volunteer blood donors who had recovered from COVID-19. Whole blood was collected in K2EDTA tubes by collaborating institutions according to the institutions' own protocols. For TCRbeta analysis, collaborators shipped samples as frozen whole blood, isolated PBMCs, or DNA extracted from either of those sample types. Broader findings and caveats from the paper: Clinical and demographic metadata were provided uncurated, with the amount varying by source and participant.

The sequence is built from TRBV11-2 and TRBJ2-1, and 8 bases in between align with TRBD1. Sequences were obtained from peripheral blood. This TCR was sampled from a man aged 50 to 60 who had recovered from COVID-19. The encoded CDR3 is CASSFRTGPAYNEQFF. DNA sequence: TGTGCCAGCAGCTTCAGGACAGGGCCAGCCTACAATGAGCAGTTCTTC.